A single T cell receptor (beta chain) is shown here with its context. Its specific antigen is unknown. Within one base of it there is no much larger clone, and no base qualities were kept. The entry originates in a study of OX40 agonist ivuxolimab in advanced cancers. Regarding the research as a whole: The costimulatory receptor OX40 (CD134) was targeted by ivuxolimab, a fully human IgG2 agonistic monoclonal antibody. Intravenous ivuxolimab was administered to patients every 2 weeks at six dose levels: 0.01, 0.1, 0.3, 1.5, 3 and 10 mg/kg. Of the roughly 52 dose-escalation patients, hepatocellular carcinoma was present in about 19, melanoma in roughly 15, renal cell carcinoma in 9 and head and neck cancer in 9. In the dose-escalation cohort, around four fifths of patients were male, and the mean age was 60 years with a range of 23 to 79. Prior anti-PD-1, anti-PD-L1 or anti-CTLA-4 therapy was permitted, and 40% to 50% of dose-escalation patients had received checkpoint inhibitors. Partial responses occurred in three dose-escalation patients, of whom one had hepatocellular carcinoma and two had cutaneous melanoma. The point of sequencing TCRbeta in the periphery was to test whether ivuxolimab changed TCR sequence diversity and drove clonal T-cell expansion. The monotherapy dose-escalation portion (N = 52 patients) of the phase I ivuxolimab trial is reported in the paper. General findings and caveats noted by the study authors: Low levels of normalized T-cell clonal expansion were also seen in some patients who did not respond. After ivuxolimab, expanded clones were on average more numerous among CD8+ T cells than among CD4+ T cells. The antigen specificity of the clonally expanded peripheral T cells was not determined. In the 0.1-3.0 mg/kg groups, partial responders had among the lowest normalized peripheral clonal expansion, particularly in CD8+ T cells. At doses of 0.1 to 3.0 mg/kg, clonal expansion of both CD4+ and CD8+ blood T cells was observed from baseline to week 6.

The trial excluded patients who had a history of autoimmune disease or who were on systemic immunosuppression. Peripheral blood for TCR sequencing was drawn from every dose cohort at baseline, at cycle 4 day 1 and at cycle 7 day 1. Samples came from an open-label, multicenter, first-in-human phase I dose-escalation trial of ivuxolimab. The trial enrolled adults with locally advanced or metastatic head and neck squamous cell, hepatocellular, melanoma or renal cell carcinoma. Before TCR sequencing, CD4+ T cells and CD8+ T cells were sorted from peripheral blood as separate populations. V is pared back by 7 bases and J by 0 bases, with 12 bases lying between the germline termini. According to the germline V gene, CDR1 reads SQVTM and CDR2 reads ANQGSEA. Including cysteine and phenylalanine, the CDR3 has 13 amino acids. Here the CDR3 DNA is all that survives: 39 bases in frame from base 1. Genomic DNA was isolated from the sorted cells so that the TCRbeta CDR3 region could be sequenced. The immunoSEQ Assay was used to sequence the TCRbeta CDR3 regions. The immuneACCESS repertoire file appears here via TCRdb, limited to in-frame rearrangements. These files lack a portion of the clones; in checked studies, under half of the deficit traces to unresolved V genes, and the cause of the others is not known. Across this sample there are more than 75,000 clones, with roughly nine tenths seen only once. The top ten hold over 0.9% of the sample.

This TCR was recovered from an adult with an advanced solid tumor such as melanoma, head and neck, liver or kidney cancer. The rearranged chain carries TRBV29-1 and TRBJ1-1, with a weak D call of TRBD1 (6 bases match). The starting material was CD4+ or CD8+ T cells sorted from blood, obtained in a trial of the OX40 agonist ivuxolimab. Here is the DNA: TGCAGCGCCATGGGACAAATGAACACTGAAGCTTTCTTT. This translates into CSAMGQMNTEAFF.